This T cell receptor beta chain was identified in a study of PD-1 blockade in classical Hodgkin lymphoma. From germline, CDR1 is MNHEY and CDR2 SVGAGI. The CDR3 extends over 14 amino acids. Trimming took off 6 bases at V and 1 base at J, with 12 bases between the two ends. Sequencing used immunoSEQ multiplex PCR; TCRdb keeps in-frame clones, though not all of them. The repertoire has around 45,000 clones, approximately 91% of them found once; the top ten carry roughly a tenth. Each patient's relapse followed autologous stem cell transplantation, and brentuximab vedotin exposure varied. This chain uses TRBV6-5 with TRBJ2-5, with D perhaps matching TRBD1 or TRBD2 (5 bases each). The sequenced sample was peripheral blood mononuclear cells (PBMCs), obtained at baseline. This sequence originates from a human donor with classical Hodgkin lymphoma. The CDR3 region has the DNA TGTGCCAGCAGGAAATCCGGGACCCAAGAGACCCAGTACTTC. This translates into CASRKSGTQETQYF.